This TCR beta chain was observed in a study of blood T cells in healthy people across ages. Findings and caveats of the study: Older individuals had lower TCR beta diversity per million T cells (the decline was roughly linear).

CDR1 and CDR2 from the germline V gene are SGHKS and YYEKEE (reference sequence). The CDR3 contains 17 residues. V was clipped by 1 base and J by 1 base, with 16 bases between them. Using a J-beta primer mix together with a sample-barcoded 5' primer, a second PCR was run for about 7 to 12 cycles. The template-switch adaptor, which had 12 random nucleotides, put a tag on each cDNA molecule. Every sample returned 2.5 million or more CDR3-containing paired-end reads. In TCRdb, the 5' RACE reads were re-called with MiXCR into one record per CDR3 protein. The sample yields fewer than 2,000,000 distinct CDR3 sequences, 35% to 50% seen once. This clonotype has a handful of counts. Its antigen remains unidentified.

This TCR came from a human donor in good health. The V gene is TRBV5-5, the J gene TRBJ2-3, with TRBD1 as a possible D gene (5 bases). Material: blood. CDR3 nucleotides: TGTGCCAGCAGCTTGTTGCTTCAGTCCAGGGGCACAGATACGCAGTATTTT. This gives the protein CASSLLLQSRGTDTQYF.